These 5 T cell receptor beta chains came from one sample sequenced in a study of T cell repertoires in cytomegalovirus infection. TCRdb recomputed calls from the reads with MiXCR, one row per CDR3 protein. The sample carries about 900,000 distinct CDR3 sequences, 31% recorded once. For these receptors, no antigen is known. Sequenced material: cultured CD8+ T cells from PBMCs, taken from culture after CMV antigen stimulation. These receptors were obtained from a human donor in good health (CMV status not recorded). Some clones in this sample may be carry-over from other donors' samples.

This clonotype was seen more than once but under ten times. The chain links TRBV6-2 or TRBV6-3 to TRBJ1-2; D is possibly TRBD1 (5 bases). The CDR3 runs 14 residues. Germline lookup yields CDR1 MNHEY and CDR2 SVGEGT. Deletions cut 2 bases from V and 4 bases from J, with 11 bases between. CDR3 DNA: TGTGCCAGCAGTTACCAGCGACAGACCTATGGCTACACCTTC. Translating it yields CASSYQRQTYGYTF.

V and J are TRBV6-1 and TRBJ1-2; 7 bases align to TRBD1. Unmatched junction bases numbered 13, after V lost 9 bases and J lost 6 bases. Germline V gives CDR1 MNHNS, CDR2 SASEGT. This CDR3 region has 14 residues. The DNA of the CDR3 is TGTGCCAGTGAGGGACAGCCGGATGGGAATGGCTACACCTTC. It yields the protein CASEGQPDGNGYTF.

In this sample, this clonotype turned up a few times. The V and J genes are TRBV4-1 and TRBJ2-3; 9 bases align to TRBD2. Germline V gene data show CDR1 as MGHRA and CDR2 as YSYEKL. V was pared by 4 bases and J by 0 bases, with 14 bases of the junction left unmatched. The length of the CDR3 is 19 residues. The CDR3 reads CASSRKGTSGRTSTDTQYF. CDR3 DNA sequence: TGCGCCAGCAGCCGCAAAGGTACTAGCGGGCGAACTAGCACAGATACGCAGTATTTT.

The rearrangement joins TRBV6-2 or TRBV6-3 to TRBJ2-3; 9 positions agree with TRBD2. Germline V lookup: CDR1 MNHEY, CDR2 SVGEGT. V shed 3 bases and J 5 bases; nucleotides not matched to a gene: 3. CDR3 length: 14 residues. CDR3 in amino acids: CASSYAGGRDTQYF. In DNA, the CDR3 is TGTGCCAGCAGTTATGCGGGGGGGCGAGATACGCAGTATTTT.

This chain's CDR3 is CASSVQGYNEKLFF. The CDR3 nucleotides are TGTGCCAGCAGCGTACAGGGTTATAATGAAAAACTGTTTTTT. The chain couples TRBV13 to TRBJ1-4; tentative D call: TRBD1 (6 bases). Germline V gives CDR1 PRHDT, CDR2 FYEKMQ (reference sequence). Deletions cut 5 bases from V and 4 bases from J, with 11 bases between. The CDR3 length is 14 residues.